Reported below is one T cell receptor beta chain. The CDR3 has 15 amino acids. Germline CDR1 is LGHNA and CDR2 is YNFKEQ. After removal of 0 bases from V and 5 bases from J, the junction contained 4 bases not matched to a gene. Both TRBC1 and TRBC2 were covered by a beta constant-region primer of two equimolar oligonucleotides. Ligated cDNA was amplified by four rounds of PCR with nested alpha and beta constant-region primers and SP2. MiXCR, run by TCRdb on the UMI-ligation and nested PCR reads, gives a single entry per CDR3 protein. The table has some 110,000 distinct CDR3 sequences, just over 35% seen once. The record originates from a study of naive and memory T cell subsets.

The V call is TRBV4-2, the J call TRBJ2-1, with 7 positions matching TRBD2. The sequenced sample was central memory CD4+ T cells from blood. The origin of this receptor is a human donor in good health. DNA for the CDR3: TGTGCCAGCAGCCAAGATGGGAGGGTCAACAATGAGCAGTTCTTC. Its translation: CASSQDGRVNNEQFF.